This TCR beta chain was captured in a study of CD8 T cells in ankylosing spondylitis. Study results and caveats: Seemingly characteristic of ankylosing spondylitis blood was a TCR beta motif consisting of under ten highly homologous variants.

This clonotype was picked up many times. Its target is not known. This CDR3 is built from 15 residues. Trimming pared 4 bases from V and 0 bases from J, leaving 15 bases between. Germline CDR1 and CDR2: DFQATT and SNEGSKA (reference sequence). TCRdb redid the calling of the 5' RACE reads with MiXCR, one entry per CDR3 protein. The sample has 700,000 to 1,000,000 distinct CDR3 sequences, 12% seen once. The gene calls are TRBV20-1 and TRBJ2-5; no definite D call. The clonotype originates from a male donor with ankylosing spondylitis. The sequenced sample was blood, either unsorted or a sorted T cell fraction (not recorded which). This CDR3 reads CSATPTAQYQETQYF. CDR3 coding DNA: TGCAGTGCTACCCCAACAGCCCAGTACCAAGAGACCCAGTACTTC.